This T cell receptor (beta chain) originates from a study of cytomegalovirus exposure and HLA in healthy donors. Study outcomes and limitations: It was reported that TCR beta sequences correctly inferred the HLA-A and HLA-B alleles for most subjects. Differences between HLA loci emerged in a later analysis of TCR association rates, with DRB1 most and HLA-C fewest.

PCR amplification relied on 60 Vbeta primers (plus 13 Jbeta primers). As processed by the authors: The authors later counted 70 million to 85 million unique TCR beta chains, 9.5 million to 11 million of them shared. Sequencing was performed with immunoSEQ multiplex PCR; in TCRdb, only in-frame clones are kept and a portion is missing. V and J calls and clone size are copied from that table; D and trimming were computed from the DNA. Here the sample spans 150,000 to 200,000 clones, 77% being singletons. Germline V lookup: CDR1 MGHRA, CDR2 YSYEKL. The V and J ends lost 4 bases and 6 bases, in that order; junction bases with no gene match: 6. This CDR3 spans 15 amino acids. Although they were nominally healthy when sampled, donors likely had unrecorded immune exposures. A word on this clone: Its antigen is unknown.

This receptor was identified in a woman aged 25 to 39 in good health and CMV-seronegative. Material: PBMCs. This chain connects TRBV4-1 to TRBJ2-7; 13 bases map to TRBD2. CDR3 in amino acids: CASSPWGLAGSEQYF. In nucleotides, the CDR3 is TGCGCCAGCAGCCCTTGGGGACTAGCGGGAAGCGAGCAGTACTTC.